What follows are 19 T cell receptor beta chains derived from one specimen sequenced in a study of cytomegalovirus exposure and HLA in healthy donors. The PCR was carried out with 60 Vbeta primers and 13 Jbeta primers. Data came from immunoSEQ multiplex PCR; TCRdb stores just in-frame clones and leaves some out. The repertoire includes under 200,000 clones, roughly 84% of them detected once, and approximately 2.5% sits in the top ten. Material for sequencing was PBMCs. The receptors were gathered from a man younger than 45 in good health and CMV-seropositive.

V usage is TRBV14 and J usage is TRBJ1-2; 8 positions match TRBD1. CDR3 length: 15 residues. Per the germline V gene, CDR1 is SGHDN and CDR2 is FVKESK. Germline trimming cut 1 base from V and 7 bases from J; bases unmatched to any gene: 8. The CDR3 here is CASSQGARGLGGYTF. CDR3 nucleotide sequence: TGTGCCAGCAGCCAAGGAGCCAGGGGGCTGGGTGGCTACACCTTC.

The V and J genes are TRBV28 and TRBJ1-4; TRBD1 might be the D (6 bases). Germline CDR1 and CDR2: MDHEN and SYDVKM. The CDR3 contains 13 residues. The ends were cut back, 6 bases at V and 7 bases at J, with 12 bases in the middle. The CDR3 here is CASRGGGSEKLFF. As DNA, the CDR3 is TGTGCCAGCAGGGGAGGGGGGAGTGAAAAACTGTTTTTT.

This chain joins TRBV28 and TRBJ1-5, with D possibly being TRBD1 (5 bases). V shed 5 bases and J shed 1 base, with 9 bases lying between them. Germline CDR1 MDHEN, CDR2 SYDVKM. The CDR3 is 14 amino acids. The CDR3 spells CASSKRGSNQPQHF. The CDR3 DNA sequence: TGTGCCAGCAGTAAGCGGGGGAGCAATCAGCCCCAGCATTTT.

The CDR3: CASSRLRGRGEKLFF. DNA of the CDR3: TGTGCCAGCAGCCGACTTAGGGGGCGCGGTGAAAAACTGTTTTTT. The rearrangement joins TRBV7-2 to TRBJ1-4; 7 bases line up with TRBD1. V shed 5 bases, J shed 7 bases, and the junction held 10 bases outside the gene matches. This CDR3 is 15 amino acids long. Germline CDR1 SGHTA, CDR2 FQGNSA.

The chain carries TRBV18 and TRBJ1-5, with 7 nucleotides matching TRBD1. This CDR3 is 15 amino acids long. In germline, CDR1 is KGHSH, CDR2 LQKENI. With 3 bases clipped from V and 2 bases from J, the junction kept 4 bases outside the gene matches. CDR3 region: CASSPEGAGNQPQHF. CDR3 sequence (DNA): TGTGCCAGCTCACCGGAGGGGGCTGGCAATCAGCCCCAGCATTTT.

This chain joins TRBV5-4 and TRBJ2-1; TRBD2 aligns across 7 bases. Germline values: CDR1 SGHNT, CDR2 YYREEE (reference sequence). The CDR3 totals 12 residues. V gave up 4 bases and J gave up 9 bases; unmatched junction bases: 4. For the CDR3, the DNA is TGTGCCAGCAGCCACGGGAGGCCTGAGCAGTTCTTC. Encoded protein: CASSHGRPEQFF.

The CDR3 reads CASSYGGWANYGYTF. The DNA for the CDR3 is TGTGCCAGCAGTTACGGGGGGTGGGCAAACTATGGCTACACCTTC. The V gene is TRBV6-6, the J gene TRBJ1-2, with D possibly matching TRBD1 (5 bases). Germline V gene lookup returns CDR1 MNHNY and CDR2 SVGAGI (reference sequence). The CDR3 loop spans 15 amino acids. Trimming pared 2 bases from V and 2 bases from J, leaving 12 bases between.

The chain links TRBV5-6 to TRBJ1-4; D is perhaps TRBD1 (5 bases). V gave up 0 bases and J gave up 0 bases, with 12 bases separating them. This CDR3 is built from 17 residues. CDR1 is SGHDT and CDR2 is YYEEEE in the germline V gene. The CDR3 sequence: CASSLEMGGATNEKLFF. The CDR3 bases are TGTGCCAGCAGCTTGGAAATGGGGGGAGCAACTAATGAAAAACTGTTTTTT.

CDR3 bases: TGTGCCAGCTCACTCCGGGCCAGCGGGGATTCATTAGCCAAAAACATTCAGTACTTC. It yields the protein CASSLRASGDSLAKNIQYF. The genes are TRBV18 and TRBJ2-4, with 7 bases matching TRBD2. This CDR3 comprises 19 residues. Germline V gene data show CDR1 as KGHSH and CDR2 as LQKENI. The V segment lost 4 bases and the J segment 0 bases; nucleotides outside the gene matches: 15. The variable domain in full, with the rest retrieved from reference TRBV18 and TRBJ2-4, is NAGVMQNPRHLVRRRGQEARLRCSPMKGHSHVYWYRQLPEEGLKFMVYLQKENIIDESGMPKERFSAEFPKEGPSILRIQQVVRGDSAAYFCASSLRASGDSLAKNIQYFGAGTRLSVL.

The rearrangement joins TRBV7-2 to TRBJ1-2; D gene unclear. The germline V and J ends were trimmed by 1 base and 0 bases, with 9 bases remaining between them. This CDR3 spans 15 amino acids. Germline CDR1 and CDR2: SGHTA and FQGNSA. The CDR3 nucleotides are TGTGCCAGCAGCTTAGGGCGGAATGCTAACTATGGCTACACCTTC. Translation: CASSLGRNANYGYTF.

This sequence joins TRBV4-3 and TRBJ2-1, with 11 bases fitting TRBD2. V dropped 2 bases and J dropped 7; count of bases not matched to a gene: 4. This CDR3 is built from 15 residues. Germline values: CDR1 LGHNA, CDR2 YSLEER. CDR3 sequence: CASSQLAGGQNEQFF. The CDR3 DNA reads as TGCGCCAGCAGCCAATTAGCGGGAGGGCAAAATGAGCAGTTCTTC.

The genes are TRBV19 and TRBJ1-5; a weak D match, TRBD1 (5 bases). Germline V gene sequence: CDR1 LNHDA, CDR2 SQIVND (reference sequence). This CDR3 region has 15 residues. Trimming cost V 2 bases and J 4 bases, with 12 bases left between them. Here the CDR3 reads CASSIIRVGNQPQHF. In DNA form, the CDR3 reads TGTGCCAGTAGTATAATCAGGGTAGGAAATCAGCCCCAGCATTTT.

The V gene is TRBV12-5, the J gene TRBJ2-5, with 8 bases fitting TRBD1. The assigned J gene may be wrong: the sequence end matches TRBJ2-7 better. The CDR3 sequence is 16 residues long. Germline V gene sequence: CDR1 LGHNT, CDR2 FRNRAP. CDR3: CASGPEDRATSYEQYF. In DNA, the CDR3 is TGTGCTAGTGGTCCCGAGGACAGGGCCACCTCCTACGAGCAGTACTTC.

CDR3 bases: TGCGCCAGCAGCTGGGACATTGCCACTGAAGCTTTCTTT. It codes for CASSWDIATEAFF. The chain joins TRBV5-1 to TRBJ1-1; perhaps TRBD1 as D (6 bases). CDR1 is SGHRS and CDR2 is YFSETQ in the germline V gene. V lost 3 bases and J 4 bases, leaving 10 bases between the germline ends. The CDR3 consists of 13 residues. The full variable domain, rest sourced from reference TRBV5-1 and TRBJ1-1, is KAGVTQTPRYLIKTRGQQVTLSCSPISGHRSVSWYQQTPGQGLQFLFEYFSETQRNKGNFPGRFSGRQFSNSRSEMNVSTLELGDSALYLCASSWDIATEAFFGQGTRLTVV.

This clone is a singleton in its sample. This chain uses TRBV4-3 with TRBJ2-7; D perhaps matches TRBD2 (6 bases). This CDR3 comprises 16 residues. Per germline, CDR1 LGHNA and CDR2 YSLEER. The ends were cut back, 0 bases at V and 3 bases at J, with 15 bases in the middle. CDR3 nucleotides: TGCGCCAGCAGCCAAGATGGGGCGGGGCCGCGCTACGAGCAGTACTTC. It is translated as CASSQDGAGPRYEQYF.

This chain connects TRBV27 to TRBJ2-2, with 11 bases fitting TRBD2. V gave up 4 bases and J gave up 6 bases; unmatched junction bases: 10. Germline V lookup: CDR1 MNHEY, CDR2 SMNVEV (reference sequence). The CDR3 has 17 amino acids. CDR3 residues: CASSSPIAGGQAGELFF. The CDR3 DNA reads as TGTGCCAGCAGTTCCCCGATAGCGGGAGGGCAGGCCGGGGAGCTGTTTTTT.

The chain links TRBV7-2 to TRBJ2-5; unclear D gene. V lost 1 base and J 1 base, leaving 7 bases between the germline ends. This CDR3 is built from 14 residues. Germline CDR1 reads SGHTA; CDR2 reads FQGNSA. CDR3: CASSLDTVQETQYF. The DNA for the CDR3 is TGTGCCAGCAGCTTAGATACAGTCCAAGAGACCCAGTACTTC.

On this clone: Compared with germline, one end of the junction differs, possibly owing to a read error. The genes are TRBV5-6 and TRBJ2-1; D is possibly TRBD1 (6 bases). The CDR3 covers 17 residues. Germline CDR1 and CDR2: SGHDT and YYEEEE. CDR3 coding DNA: TGTGCCAGCAGCTCCTACCAGGGGTGGGGCTCCTACGATGAGCAGTTCTTC. Translated, it gives CASSSYQGWGSYDEQFF.

Comment on this clone: One end of the junction does not line up with germline, which may come from a read error. Other DNA sequences from this sample encode an identical CDR3 as well. This chain uses TRBV7-3 with TRBJ2-5; 8 bases are shared with TRBD2. Per germline, CDR1 SGHTA and CDR2 FQGTGA. The CDR3 spans 15 residues. CDR3 protein: CASSPQVGLEETQYF. DNA for the CDR3: TGCGCCAGCAGCCCCCAGGTGGGACTAGAAGAGACCCAGTACTTC.